Reported below is one T cell receptor beta chain. The data are from a study of blood T cell repertoires in COVID-19. Sequencing was performed with immunoSEQ multiplex PCR; in TCRdb, only in-frame clones are kept and a portion is missing. The table includes 50,000 to 60,000 clones, around 86% detected once. Deletions cut 4 bases from V and 0 bases from J, with 7 bases between. Germline lookup yields CDR1 SGHDT and CDR2 YYEEEE. This CDR3 spans 13 amino acids. Sequenced: peripheral blood. This sequence was found in a man between 65 and 85 years old with active COVID-19. The V call is TRBV5-6, the J call TRBJ1-1, with D perhaps matching TRBD1 (5 bases). DNA for the CDR3: TGTGCCAGCAGCGCCAGGGTGAACACTGAAGCTTTCTTT. This sequence encodes CASSARVNTEAFF. Together with reference TRBV5-6 and TRBJ1-1, the CDR3 gives the full variable domain: DAGVTQSPTHLIKTRGQQVTLRCSPKSGHDTVSWYQQALGQGPQFIFQYYEEEERQRGNFPDRFSGHQFPNYSSELNVNALLLGDSALYLCASSARVNTEAFFGQGTRLTVV.